Detailed here is one TCR beta chain. The antigen it recognizes is unknown. No qualities accompany the bases; no much larger clone lies one base away. These data come from a study of blood T cell repertoires in COVID-19 (dated by TCRdb to 2020 to 2022). With regard to the full study: Recovered participants in ImmuneRACE Cohort 3 were defined by two consecutive negative NP/OP PCR tests, clearance by a healthcare professional, or resolution of symptoms. Samples from collaborators originated in the United States, Italy and Spain and spanned both the acute and convalescent phases of COVID-19. The material from the prospective study consisted of cDNA or gDNA derived from T cells, B-cell-depleted T cells, or PBMCs. Deeply sampled blood TCRbeta repertoires from subjects exposed to, actively infected with, or recovered from COVID-19 were included in the dataset. The repertoires were released in a freely available public database intended as a resource for research on the immune response to SARS-CoV-2. The samples were drawn from the first 160 participants of the ongoing ImmuneRACE study and from over 950 subjects provided by 6 global collaborators. Sample metadata almost always included a de-identified subject ID, COVID-19 status, age in years and sex. HLA class I and class II types, where available, came from metadata supplied by the sample provider rather than from assay-based typing. The research as a whole found: Clinical and demographic metadata were provided uncurated, with the amount varying by source and participant.

Participants in the prospective study were aged roughly 18 to 89 years, lived in 24 United States geographic areas, and enrolled through a virtual design. In the prospective study, participants were assigned to cohorts based on the clinical history participants reported in a screening survey and a study questionnaire. In the prospective study, mobile phlebotomists collected whole blood, serum and a nasopharyngeal or oropharyngeal swab from each participant. Participants in the prospective study had the option to provide additional blood draws and questionnaires over an approximately 2-month period. Before DNA extraction, prospective study blood samples were shipped either frozen or at room temperature. The immunoSEQ Assay, a bias-controlled multiplex PCR, was used to amplify TCRbeta CDR3 regions from genomic DNA. The paper's data handling went like this. The number of nucleated cells in each sample was estimated from the amplification of reference gene primers within the assay. To quantify the absolute abundance of each unique TCRbeta CDR3 rearrangement, sequence reads were collapsed and filtered. Productive Simpson clonality was computed per sample as the square root of Simpson's diversity index over productive rearrangements. TCRdb provides this immuneACCESS table in a form limited to in-frame rearrangements. Some clones are lacking; in checked studies, under half of them reflect an unresolved V gene, and why the rest are absent is not known. Clonal size and the V and J genes are those of that table, whereas D and trimming came from the DNA. In all, the sample holds approximately 170,000 clones, and approximately 79% of those were seen once. The ten largest clones capture around 20% of the sample.

This receptor was identified in a woman in her 70s in a cohort exposed to, infected with or recovered from COVID-19 (not recorded which). Sequenced sample: PBMCs or T cells enriched from blood (not recorded which).

CDR3 region: CASSLRGTGELFF. The bases read TGTGCCAGCAGCTTACGGGGCACCGGGGAGCTGTTTTTT. The chain is assembled from TRBV7-2 and TRBJ2-2; the D gene is perhaps TRBD2, on 5 matching bases. The germline V gene specifies SGHTA as CDR1 and FQGNSA as CDR2. Spanning cysteine to phenylalanine, the CDR3 consists of 13 amino acids. The CDR3 DNA has 39 bases and is translated from base 1. Trimming takes 2 bases from V and 4 bases from J, and the germline ends sit 5 bases apart.